Ten or more counts support the clone carrying this TCR beta chain. What it binds is not known. The data originate from a study of naive and memory T cell subsets. Whole-study results and caveats: A few larger clonotypes appeared in naive repertoires, especially CD8, possibly memory cells re-expressing CD45RA. In CD4 and CD8 cells, diversity dropped from naive through EMRA. TCR counts from RNA may reflect activation-linked expression changes. Naive and memory subsets had different power law exponents for TCR abundance.

This CDR3 region has 14 residues. The germline gives CDR1 LGHNA, CDR2 YSLEER. The germline V and J ends were trimmed by 0 bases and 11 bases, with 16 bases remaining between them. Both TRBC1 and TRBC2 were covered by a beta constant-region primer of two equimolar oligonucleotides. Ligated cDNA was amplified by four rounds of PCR with nested alpha and beta constant-region primers and SP2. TCRdb itself ran the UMI-ligation and nested PCR reads through MiXCR, one entry per CDR3 protein. This sample has 98,000 or so distinct CDR3 sequences, with roughly 15% found just once. This rearrangement joins TRBV4-3 to TRBJ1-1; D is ambiguous. The specimen sequenced was naive CD8+ T cells from blood. The source of this sequence is a human donor in good health. CDR3 sequence (DNA): TGCGCCAGCAGCCAAGAGAGGGCAAGCATGCATGCTTTCTTT. This gives the protein CASSQERASMHAFF.